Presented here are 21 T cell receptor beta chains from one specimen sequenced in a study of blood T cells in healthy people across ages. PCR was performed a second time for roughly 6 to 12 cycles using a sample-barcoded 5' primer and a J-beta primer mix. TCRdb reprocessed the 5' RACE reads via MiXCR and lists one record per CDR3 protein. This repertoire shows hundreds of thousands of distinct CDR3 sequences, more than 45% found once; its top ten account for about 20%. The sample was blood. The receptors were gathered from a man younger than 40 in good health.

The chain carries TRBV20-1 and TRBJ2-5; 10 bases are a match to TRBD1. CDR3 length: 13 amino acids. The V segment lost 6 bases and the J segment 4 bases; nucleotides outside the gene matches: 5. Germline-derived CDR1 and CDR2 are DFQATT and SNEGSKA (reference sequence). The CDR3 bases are TGCAGTGCCCAGGGACAGGGGATAGAGACCCAGTACTTC. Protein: CSAQGQGIETQYF.

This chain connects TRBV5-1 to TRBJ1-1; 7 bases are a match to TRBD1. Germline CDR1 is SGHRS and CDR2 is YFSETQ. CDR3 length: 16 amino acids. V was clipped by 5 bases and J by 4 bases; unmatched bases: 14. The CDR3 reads CASSFRQGSSGTEAFF. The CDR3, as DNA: TGCGCCAGCAGTTTTAGACAGGGATCGTCGGGCACTGAAGCTTTCTTT.

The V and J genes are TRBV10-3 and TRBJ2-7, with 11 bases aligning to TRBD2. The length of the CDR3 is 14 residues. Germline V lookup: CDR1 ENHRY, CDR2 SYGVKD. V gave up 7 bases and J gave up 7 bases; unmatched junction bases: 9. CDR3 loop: CAINTGTSGNEQYF. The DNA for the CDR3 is TGTGCCATCAATACAGGGACTAGCGGTAATGAGCAGTACTTC.

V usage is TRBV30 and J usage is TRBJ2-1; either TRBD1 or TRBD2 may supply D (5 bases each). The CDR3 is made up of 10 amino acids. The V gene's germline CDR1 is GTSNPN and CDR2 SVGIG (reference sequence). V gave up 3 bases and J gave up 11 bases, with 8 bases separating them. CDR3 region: CAWSGAQQFF. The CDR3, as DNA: TGTGCCTGGAGCGGGGCTCAGCAGTTCTTC.

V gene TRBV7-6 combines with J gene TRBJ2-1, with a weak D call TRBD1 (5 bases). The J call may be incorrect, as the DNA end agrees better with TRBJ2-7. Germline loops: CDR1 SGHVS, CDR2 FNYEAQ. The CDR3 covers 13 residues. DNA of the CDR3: TGTGCCAGCAGCCCCCCCTGGGGCGACGAGCAGTACTTC. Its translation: CASSPPWGDEQYF.

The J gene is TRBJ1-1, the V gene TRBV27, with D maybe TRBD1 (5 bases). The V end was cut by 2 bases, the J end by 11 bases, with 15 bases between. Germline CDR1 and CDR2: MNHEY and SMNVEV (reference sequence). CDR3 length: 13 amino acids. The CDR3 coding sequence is TGTGCCAGCAGTTTAAATGGGGGAATAAAGGCTTTCTTT. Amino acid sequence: CASSLNGGIKAFF.

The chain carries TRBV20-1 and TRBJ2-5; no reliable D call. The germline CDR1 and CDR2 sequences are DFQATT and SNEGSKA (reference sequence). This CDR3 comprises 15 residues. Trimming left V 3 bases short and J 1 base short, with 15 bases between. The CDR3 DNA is TGCAGTGCTAGTTCTCGACGAGCGAGCCAAGAGACCCAGTACTTC. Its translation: CSASSRRASQETQYF.

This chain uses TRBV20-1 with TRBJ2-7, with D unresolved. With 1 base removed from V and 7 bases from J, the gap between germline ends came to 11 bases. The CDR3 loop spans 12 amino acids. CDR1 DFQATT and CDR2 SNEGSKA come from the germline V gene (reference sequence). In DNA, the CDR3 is TGCAGTGCTAGAGGTGGTATCAATGAGCAGTACTTC. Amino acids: CSARGGINEQYF.

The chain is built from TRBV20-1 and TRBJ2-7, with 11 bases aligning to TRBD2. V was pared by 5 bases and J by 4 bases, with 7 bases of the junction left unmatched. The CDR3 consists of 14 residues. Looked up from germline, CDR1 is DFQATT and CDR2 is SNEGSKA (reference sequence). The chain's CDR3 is CSAQTTSGAYEQYF. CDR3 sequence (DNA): TGCAGTGCTCAGACGACTAGCGGGGCTTACGAGCAGTACTTC.

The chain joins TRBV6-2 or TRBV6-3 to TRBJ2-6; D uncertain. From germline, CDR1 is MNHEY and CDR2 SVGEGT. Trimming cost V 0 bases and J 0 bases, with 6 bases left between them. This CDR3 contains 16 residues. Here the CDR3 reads CASSYSTHSGANVLTF. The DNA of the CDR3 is TGTGCCAGCAGTTACTCGACCCACTCTGGGGCCAACGTCCTGACTTTC.

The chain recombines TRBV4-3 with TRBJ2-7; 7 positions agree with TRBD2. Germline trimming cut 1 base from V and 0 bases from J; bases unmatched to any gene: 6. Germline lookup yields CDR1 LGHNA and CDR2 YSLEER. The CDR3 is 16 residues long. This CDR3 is CASSQVVSGISYEQYF. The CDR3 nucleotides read TGCGCCAGCAGCCAAGTTGTCAGCGGGATCTCCTACGAGCAGTACTTC.

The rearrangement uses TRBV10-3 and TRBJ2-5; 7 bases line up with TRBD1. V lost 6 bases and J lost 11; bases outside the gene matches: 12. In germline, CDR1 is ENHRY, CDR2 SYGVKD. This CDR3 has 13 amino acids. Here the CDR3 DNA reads TGTGCCATCAGGGAATCAACAGGGGAAGAGCAGTACTTC. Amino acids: CAIRESTGEEQYF.

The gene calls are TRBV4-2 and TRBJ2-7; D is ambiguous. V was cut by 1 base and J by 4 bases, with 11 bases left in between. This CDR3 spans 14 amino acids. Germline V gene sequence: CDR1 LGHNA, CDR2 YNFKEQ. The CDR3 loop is CASSQAVQSYEQYF. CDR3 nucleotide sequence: TGTGCCAGCAGCCAAGCCGTACAGTCGTACGAGCAGTACTTC.

DNA for the CDR3: TGTGCCAGCGACCGGGGGAACACAGATACGCAGTATTTT. This translates into CASDRGNTDTQYF. The V call is TRBV6-2 or TRBV6-3, the J call TRBJ2-3; D perhaps matches TRBD2 (6 bases). The CDR3 totals 13 residues. V was cut by 8 bases and J by 2 bases, with 11 bases left in between. Germline CDR1 and CDR2: MNHEY and SVGEGT.

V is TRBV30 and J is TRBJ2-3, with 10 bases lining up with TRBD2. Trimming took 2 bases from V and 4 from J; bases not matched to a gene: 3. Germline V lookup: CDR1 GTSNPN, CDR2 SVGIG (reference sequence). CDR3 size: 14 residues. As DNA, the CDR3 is TGTGCCTGGAGTAGCGGGGGGGACGCAGATACGCAGTATTTT. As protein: CAWSSGGDADTQYF.

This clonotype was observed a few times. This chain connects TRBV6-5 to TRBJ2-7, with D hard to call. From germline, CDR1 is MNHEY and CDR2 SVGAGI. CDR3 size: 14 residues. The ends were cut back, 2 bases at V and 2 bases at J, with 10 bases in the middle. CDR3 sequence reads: CASSYRGPPYEQYF. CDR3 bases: TGTGCCAGCAGTTACCGAGGACCCCCCTACGAGCAGTACTTC.

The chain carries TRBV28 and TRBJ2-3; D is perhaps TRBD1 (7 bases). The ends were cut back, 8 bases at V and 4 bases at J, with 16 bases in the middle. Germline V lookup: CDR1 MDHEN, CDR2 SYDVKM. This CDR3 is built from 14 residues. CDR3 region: CASPQGGDPDTQYF. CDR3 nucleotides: TGTGCCAGCCCTCAGGGGGGTGATCCAGATACGCAGTATTTT.

CDR3 coding DNA: TGTGCCAGCAGCCTCAACAGGGATGAGACCCAGTACTTC. It yields the protein CASSLNRDETQYF. The chain carries TRBV7-9 and TRBJ2-7, with D possibly matching TRBD1 (6 bases). The J call is uncertain, as TRBJ2-5 better fits the DNA end. The CDR3 spans 13 residues. Germline-derived CDR1 and CDR2 are SEHNR and FQNEAQ (reference sequence).

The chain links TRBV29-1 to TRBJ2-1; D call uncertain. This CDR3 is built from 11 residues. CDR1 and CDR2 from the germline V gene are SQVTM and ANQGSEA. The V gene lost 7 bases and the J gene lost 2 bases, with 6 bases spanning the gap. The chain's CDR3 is CSAVAYNEQFF. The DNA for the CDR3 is TGCAGCGCCGTCGCCTACAATGAGCAGTTCTTC.

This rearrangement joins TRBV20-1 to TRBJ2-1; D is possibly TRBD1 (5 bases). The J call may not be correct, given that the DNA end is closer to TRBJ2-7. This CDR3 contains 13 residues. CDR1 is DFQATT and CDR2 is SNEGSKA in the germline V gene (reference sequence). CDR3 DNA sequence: TGCAGTGCTAGAGTGGCAGGGCCCTACGAGCAGTACTTC. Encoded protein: CSARVAGPYEQYF.

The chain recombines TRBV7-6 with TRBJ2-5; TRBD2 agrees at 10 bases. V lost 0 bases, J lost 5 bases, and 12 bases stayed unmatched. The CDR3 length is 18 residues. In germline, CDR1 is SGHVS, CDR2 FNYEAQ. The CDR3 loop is CASSLAGAGGPLGETQYF. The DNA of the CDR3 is TGTGCCAGCAGCTTAGCCGGAGCGGGAGGGCCGCTCGGTGAGACCCAGTACTTC.